Below, 8 T cell receptor beta chains from the same sample are listed, as sequenced in a study of T cells in Graves' hyperthyroidism and ophthalmopathy. Authors of the study amplified TCR beta CDR3 regions from RNA transcripts. A set of HTBI primers served as the primers for a first-round RT-PCR of the TCR CDR3. TCRdb itself ran the multiplex PCR reads through MiXCR, one entry per CDR3 protein. In the table there are roughly 100,000 distinct CDR3 sequences, roughly 47% of which are singletons. The sequencing sample was made of blood. The origin of the receptors is a man aged 35 to 55 with Graves' hyperthyroidism.

This clonotype has at least ten counts. The rearrangement uses TRBV11-2 and TRBJ2-7, with D possibly matching TRBD1 (6 bases). Per the germline V gene, CDR1 is SGHAT and CDR2 is FQNNGV. V shed 4 bases and J shed 2 bases, with 15 bases lying between them. There are 15 residues in the CDR3. In nucleotides, the CDR3 is TGTGCCAGCAGCTCTCAGGGGCATTCTACCTACGAGCAGTACTTC. This sequence encodes CASSSQGHSTYEQYF.

At least ten counts were recorded for this clonotype. The chain has TRBV7-9 and TRBJ2-1, with 10 bases identical to TRBD2. There are 13 residues in the CDR3. Germline CDR1 is SEHNR and CDR2 is FQNEAQ (reference sequence). V dropped 5 bases and J dropped 9; count of bases not matched to a gene: 4. The CDR3 DNA reads TGTGCCAGCAGCCCGGGACTAGCGTTTGAGCAGTTCTTC. Translating gives CASSPGLAFEQFF.

The chain recombines TRBV7-2 with TRBJ2-3; 8 nucleotides align to TRBD1. Germline V gene data show CDR1 as SGHTA and CDR2 as FQGNSA. V was pared by 4 bases and J by 5 bases, with 5 bases of the junction left unmatched. This CDR3 is built from 14 residues. As DNA, the CDR3 is TGTGCCAGCAGCTCCACAGGGGGGTTAGATACGCAGTATTTT. This codes for CASSSTGGLDTQYF.

Details on this clonotype: Germline is not matched at one junction end, which may reflect a read error. The genes are TRBV2 and TRBJ1-6; possibly TRBD1 for D (5 bases). The CDR3 loop spans 17 amino acids. Germline loops: CDR1 SNHLY, CDR2 FYNNEI. CDR3 sequence reads: CASSGWGGWTDNSSLHF. The CDR3 nucleotides read TGTGCCAGCAGTGGATGGGGCGGGTGGACGGATAATTCATCCCTCCACTTT.

The genes are TRBV29-1 and TRBJ2-1; 10 bases map to TRBD2. Per germline, CDR1 SQVTM and CDR2 ANQGSEA. After removal of 3 bases from V and 2 bases from J, the junction contained 1 base not matched to a gene. The CDR3 loop spans 14 amino acids. The CDR3 loop reads CSVEGTSAYNEQFF. CDR3 in DNA: TGCAGCGTTGAGGGGACTAGCGCCTACAATGAGCAGTTCTTC.

J is TRBJ2-5 and V is TRBV10-3; D may be TRBD1 (7 bases). The CDR3 sequence is 13 residues long. Germline lookup yields CDR1 ENHRY and CDR2 SYGVKD. V was shortened by 8 bases and J by 5 bases, with 15 bases between the two germline ends. The CDR3 DNA follows: TGTGCCATCGCCAGGGGGGACAAGGAGACCCAGTACTTC. The encoded protein is CAIARGDKETQYF.

In its sample, this clonotype was seen many times. V usage is TRBV13 and J usage is TRBJ2-2; TRBD1 might be the D (5 bases). The CDR3 has 14 residues. CDR1 is PRHDT, CDR2 FYEKMQ, per germline (reference sequence). The germline V and J ends were trimmed by 4 bases and 1 base, with 7 bases remaining between them. In DNA form, the CDR3 reads TGTGCCAGCAGCTCCGGACAGAACACCGGGGAGCTGTTTTTT. It specifies CASSSGQNTGELFF.

This clonotype was counted ten times or more. This chain links TRBV7-8 with TRBJ2-6, with 11 nucleotides matching TRBD1. The V segment lost 4 bases and the J segment 2 bases; nucleotides outside the gene matches: 7. The CDR3 covers 18 residues. Germline lookup yields CDR1 SGHVS and CDR2 FQNEAQ. CDR3 region: CASSWGTGGGAGANVLTF. CDR3 coding DNA: TGTGCCAGCAGCTGGGGGACAGGGGGAGGAGCTGGGGCCAACGTCCTGACTTTC.